The next 14 T cell receptor beta chains were all read from a single sample in a study of blood T cells in healthy people across ages. A second PCR of 7 to 11 cycles used a sample-barcoded 5' primer and a J-beta primer mix. TCRdb passed the 5' RACE reads through MiXCR, listing each CDR3 protein once. The table includes approximately 810,000 distinct CDR3 sequences, roughly 26% detected once. Sequencing was carried out using blood. These receptors were obtained from a woman of 80 years or more in good health.

This clonotype was counted at least ten times. The chain couples TRBV4-2 to TRBJ1-2; 8 bases agree with TRBD1. After removal of 1 base from V and 4 bases from J, the junction contained 5 bases not matched to a gene. Germline V gene data show CDR1 as LGHNA and CDR2 as YNFKEQ. CDR3 length equals 15 residues. The CDR3 DNA is TGTGCCAGCAGCCAAGGGACAGGGCTCTCCTATGGCTACACCTTC. As protein: CASSQGTGLSYGYTF.

This clonotype was seen more than once but under ten times. This chain's CDR3 is CASSTIKSNYGYTF. CDR3 coding DNA: TGTGCCAGCAGTACGATAAAATCTAACTATGGCTACACCTTC. The chain couples TRBV2 to TRBJ1-2; D uncertain. The CDR3 is made up of 14 amino acids. The V gene lost 5 bases and the J gene lost 0 bases, with 10 bases spanning the gap. Germline V gene sequence: CDR1 SNHLY, CDR2 FYNNEI. Using reference TRBV2 and TRBJ1-2 for the parts outside the CDR3, the full variable domain is EPEVTQTPSHQVTQMGQEVILRCVPISNHLYFYWYRQILGQKVEFLVSFYNNEISEKSEIFDDQFSVERPDGSNFTLKIRSTKLEDSAMYFCASSTIKSNYGYTFGSGTRLTVV.

In its sample, this clonotype was seen many times. V usage is TRBV7-2 and J usage is TRBJ2-3; TRBD1 agrees at 7 bases. Germline V gene sequence: CDR1 SGHTA, CDR2 FQGNSA. The CDR3 covers 16 residues. Trimming cost V 4 bases and J 0 bases; bases outside gene matches: 7. The CDR3 nucleotides are TGTGCCAGCAGCTCCGTACCGGGACAGAGCACAGATACGCAGTATTTT. Translating it yields CASSSVPGQSTDTQYF.

This clonotype came up many times. The CDR3: CASSYTGLAGGTDTQYF. The CDR3 coding sequence is TGTGCCAGCAGTTATACGGGACTAGCGGGGGGCACAGATACGCAGTATTTT. J is TRBJ2-3 and V is TRBV6-5, with 14 bases matching TRBD2. CDR3 size: 17 residues. From germline, CDR1 is MNHEY and CDR2 SVGAGI. Trimming removed 3 bases from V and 1 base from J; junction bases left unmatched: 3.

Notes on this clonotype: A much more abundant neighbour one base away suggests this may be a read error. This chain connects TRBV20-1 to TRBJ2-1, with TRBD1 as a possible D gene (5 bases). The DNA end favors TRBJ2-7, so the J call may be wrong. CDR1 is DFQATT and CDR2 is SNEGSKA in the germline V gene (reference sequence). CDR3 length: 15 residues. Here the CDR3 DNA reads TGCAGTGCTAGAGTGCAGGGCAGCTCCTACAATGAGCAGTACTTC. As protein: CSARVQGSSYNEQYF.

Comment on this clonotype: This may be a read error: a much more frequent sequence differs by one nucleotide. The chain combines TRBV20-1 with TRBJ1-6; D is perhaps TRBD1 (5 bases). The V gene's germline CDR1 is DFQATT and CDR2 SNEGSKA (reference sequence). This CDR3 contains 13 residues. CDR3 in DNA: TGCAGTGCTAGTTCAGGGCAACATTCACCCCGCCACTTT. It specifies CSASSGQHSPRHF.

This clonotype was seen a single time. A much larger clone is a single base away; this may be a read error. This chain joins TRBV30 and TRBJ1-6; TRBD1 matches at 8 bases. V shed 2 bases, J shed 9 bases, and the junction held 6 bases outside the gene matches. CDR3 size: 14 residues. Per germline, CDR1 GTSNPN and CDR2 SVGIG (reference sequence). The CDR3 DNA follows: TGTGCCTGGAGTTCGGACAGGGAGTCTTCACCCCTCCACTTT. This sequence encodes CAWSSDRESSPLHF.

This clonotype has ten or more counts. The rearrangement links TRBV7-2 to TRBJ2-3; D is undetermined. The CDR3 has 14 residues. Germline loops: CDR1 SGHTA, CDR2 FQGNSA. V lost 2 bases and J lost 5, with 11 bases in between. CDR3 bases: TGTGCCAGCAGCTTAAATATGGGGATAGATACGCAGTATTTT. Protein sequence: CASSLNMGIDTQYF.

This chain connects TRBV6-1 to TRBJ2-2; 10 bases fit TRBD1. Germline-derived CDR1 and CDR2 are MNHNS and SASEGT. This CDR3 is 17 amino acids long. The junction had 4 bases not matched to a gene; V was cut back by 0 bases and J by 3 bases. The CDR3 nucleotides read TGTGCCAGCAGTGAAGCGGACAGGGGGTGGGACACCGGGGAGCTGTTTTTT. This sequence encodes CASSEADRGWDTGELFF.

This clonotype appeared many times. The chain carries TRBV20-1 and TRBJ2-3, with 8 bases lining up with TRBD1. Germline CDR1 is DFQATT and CDR2 is SNEGSKA (reference sequence). This CDR3 is 14 amino acids long. V shed 3 bases and J 4 bases; nucleotides not matched to a gene: 6. As DNA, the CDR3 is TGCAGTGCTAGTCGGACAGGGTCCCCAGATACGCAGTATTTT. This sequence encodes CSASRTGSPDTQYF.

The chain employs TRBV12-3 or TRBV12-4 and TRBJ1-1; TRBD1 aligns across 7 bases. Germline trimming cut 6 bases from V and 7 bases from J; bases unmatched to any gene: 8. The CDR3 contains 13 residues. Here the CDR3 reads CASSWDRASEAFF. CDR3 DNA: TGTGCCAGCAGCTGGGACAGAGCCAGTGAAGCTTTCTTT.

A single count supports this clonotype. The rearrangement joins TRBV12-3 or TRBV12-4 to TRBJ2-5; 9 bases map to TRBD2. CDR3 length equals 14 residues. V shed 5 bases, J shed 7 bases, and the junction held 8 bases outside the gene matches. The CDR3 DNA reads TGTGCCAGCAGTCCCCTAGCGGGATCGAGGACCCAGTACTTC. Translating it yields CASSPLAGSRTQYF.

This clonotype turned up a few times. The V and J genes are TRBV6-5 and TRBJ1-2, with 10 bases identical to TRBD1. The CDR3 totals 15 residues. Looked up from germline, CDR1 is MNHEY and CDR2 is SVGAGI. After removal of 6 bases from V and 2 bases from J, the junction contained 6 bases not matched to a gene. The CDR3: CASRGQGRSNYGYTF. The CDR3 DNA is TGTGCCAGCAGGGGACAGGGGCGGTCAAACTATGGCTACACCTTC.

This clonotype was seen ten or more times. This chain uses TRBV4-3 with TRBJ2-5; possibly TRBD2 for D (6 bases). Germline CDR1 LGHNA, CDR2 YSLEER. V lost 0 bases to trimming and J lost 5 bases, with 13 bases between them. The CDR3 totals 15 residues. The CDR3 sequence is CASSQDNSGGETQYF. CDR3 nucleotide sequence: TGCGCCAGCAGCCAAGATAACAGTGGGGGGGAGACCCAGTACTTC.